These 2 T cell receptor beta chains were all obtained from the same sample, sequenced in a study of sequential checkpoint blockade in melanoma. Method: immunoSEQ multiplex PCR; TCRdb's copy keeps in-frame clones and lacks some. Among about 37,000 clones, roughly 86% were seen once, and the ten largest hold 5.5%. Documented treatment: randomized to nivolumab then ipilimumab (arm A) or the reverse (arm B). The sample was CD8+ T cells sorted from blood (inferred from file names), taken from a patient given nivolumab and ipilimumab in sequence. Receptors originate from a human donor with melanoma.

The rearrangement joins TRBV11-2 to TRBJ2-7; no definite D call. CDR1 and CDR2 from the germline V gene are SGHAT and FQNNGV. V lost 2 bases, J lost 3 bases, and 14 bases lay in between. This CDR3 is 15 amino acids long. CDR3 amino acids: CASSLIHNSNYEQYF. The CDR3 region has the DNA TGTGCCAGCAGCTTAATTCACAACAGTAACTACGAGCAGTACTTC.

This chain links TRBV19 with TRBJ2-1, with D possibly matching TRBD1 (6 bases). This CDR3 is built from 13 residues. Germline lookup yields CDR1 LNHDA and CDR2 SQIVND (reference sequence). The ends were cut back, 4 bases at V and 7 bases at J, with 11 bases in the middle. The CDR3: CASSKVGQNEQFF. CDR3 DNA sequence: TGTGCCAGTAGTAAAGTCGGACAGAATGAGCAGTTCTTC.